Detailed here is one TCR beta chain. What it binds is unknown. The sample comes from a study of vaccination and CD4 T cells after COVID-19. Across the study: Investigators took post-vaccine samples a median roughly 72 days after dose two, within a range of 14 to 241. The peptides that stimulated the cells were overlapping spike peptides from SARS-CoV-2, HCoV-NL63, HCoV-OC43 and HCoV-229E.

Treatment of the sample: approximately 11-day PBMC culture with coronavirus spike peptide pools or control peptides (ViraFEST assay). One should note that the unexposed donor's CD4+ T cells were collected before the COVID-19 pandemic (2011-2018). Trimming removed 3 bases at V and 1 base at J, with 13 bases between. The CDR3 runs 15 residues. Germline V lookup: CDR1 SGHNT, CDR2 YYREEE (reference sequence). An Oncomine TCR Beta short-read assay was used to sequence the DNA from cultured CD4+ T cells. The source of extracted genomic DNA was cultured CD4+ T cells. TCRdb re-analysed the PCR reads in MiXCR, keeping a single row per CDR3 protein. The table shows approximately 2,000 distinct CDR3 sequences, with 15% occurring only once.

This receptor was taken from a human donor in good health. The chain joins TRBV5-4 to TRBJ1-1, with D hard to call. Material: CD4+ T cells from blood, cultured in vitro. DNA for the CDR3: TGTGCCAGCAGCTCTGCGGGTTCTGGGAACACTGAAGCTTTCTTT. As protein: CASSSAGSGNTEAFF.